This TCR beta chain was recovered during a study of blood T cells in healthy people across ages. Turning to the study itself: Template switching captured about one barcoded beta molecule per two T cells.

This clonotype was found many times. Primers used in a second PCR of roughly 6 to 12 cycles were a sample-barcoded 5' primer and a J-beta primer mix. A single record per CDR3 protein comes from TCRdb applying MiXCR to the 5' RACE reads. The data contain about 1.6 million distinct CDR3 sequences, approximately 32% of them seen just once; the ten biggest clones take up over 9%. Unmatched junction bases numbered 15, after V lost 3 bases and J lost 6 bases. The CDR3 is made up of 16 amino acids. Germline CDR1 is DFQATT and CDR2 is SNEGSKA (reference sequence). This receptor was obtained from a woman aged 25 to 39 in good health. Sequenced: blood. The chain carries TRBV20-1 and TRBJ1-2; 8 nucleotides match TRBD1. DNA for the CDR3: TGCAGTGCTAGGGGGACGACAGGGGATCCGTTTGATGGCTACACCTTC. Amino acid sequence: CSARGTTGDPFDGYTF.